The 10 T cell receptor beta chains given below trace back to one sample, sequenced in a study of T cell repertoires in cytomegalovirus infection. Their antigen targets remain unknown. TCRdb processed the reads anew with MiXCR; each CDR3 protein has one entry. The sample consists of 200,000 or so distinct CDR3 sequences, around 35% of them appearing once. The sample was CD8+ T cells from cultured PBMCs, taken from culture after CMV antigen stimulation. Receptors originate from a human donor in good health (CMV status not recorded). Some clones in this sample may be carry-over from other donors' samples.

V usage is TRBV7-9 and J usage is TRBJ1-2, with 7 bases identical to TRBD1. The CDR3 consists of 16 residues. V lost 5 bases and J lost 6; bases outside the gene matches: 15. From germline, CDR1 is SEHNR and CDR2 FQNEAQ (reference sequence). CDR3 amino acids: CASSRTPGQDGHGYTF. CDR3 DNA sequence: TGTGCCAGCAGCCGTACGCCCGGACAGGATGGCCATGGCTACACCTTC.

CDR3 in DNA: TGTGCCAGCAGCTTAGAGGCTGGAAACACCATATATTTT. It specifies CASSLEAGNTIYF. J is TRBJ1-3 and V is TRBV7-6; no clear D. This CDR3 has 13 amino acids. In germline, CDR1 is SGHVS, CDR2 FNYEAQ. The V end was cut by 1 base, the J end by 2 bases, with 3 bases between.

There are many counts of this clonotype. The rearrangement links TRBV28 to TRBJ2-1; D not resolved. The V end was cut by 5 bases, the J end by 7 bases, with 21 bases between. Germline V lookup: CDR1 MDHEN, CDR2 SYDVKM. The CDR3 contains 16 residues. CDR3 sequence (DNA): TGTGCCAGCAGTACTCTTCAAGCGACGACGCCGAATGAGCAGTTCTTC. Protein: CASSTLQATTPNEQFF.

This chain joins TRBV6-2 or TRBV6-3 and TRBJ2-1; 8 bases match TRBD1. V lost 1 base to trimming and J lost 7 bases; unmatched junction nucleotides: 6. This CDR3 is 15 amino acids long. Germline V gives CDR1 MNHEY, CDR2 SVGEGT. The CDR3 DNA reads as TGTGCCAGCAGTTACTGGACAGGGACGCGGAATGAGCAGTTCTTC. It yields the protein CASSYWTGTRNEQFF.

This clonotype was detected only a few times. This sequence joins TRBV20-1 and TRBJ2-7; 8 bases are shared with TRBD2. The V gene end was trimmed by 0 bases and the J gene end by 0 bases; junction bases not matched to a gene: 4. CDR3 size: 15 residues. CDR1 and CDR2 from the germline V gene are DFQATT and SNEGSKA (reference sequence). The CDR3 nucleotides read TGCAGTGCTAGAGATCGTGGACTAGCCTCCTACGAGCAGTACTTC. This translates into CSARDRGLASYEQYF.

V is TRBV6-6 and J is TRBJ1-2, with D maybe TRBD1 (6 bases). The CDR3 is 12 amino acids. The germline CDR1 and CDR2 sequences are MNHNY and SVGAGI (reference sequence). Trimming removed 6 bases at V and 4 bases at J, with 9 bases between. CDR3 in amino acids: CASRSGAYGYTF. In nucleotides, the CDR3 is TGTGCCAGCAGGTCAGGGGCCTATGGCTACACCTTC.

The chain employs TRBV28 and TRBJ2-1; the D call may be TRBD1 or TRBD2 (5 bases each). V shed 4 bases and J shed 12 bases, with 19 bases lying between them. Germline V CDR1 and CDR2: MDHEN, SYDVKM. The CDR3 covers 14 residues. CDR3 DNA: TGTGCCAGCAGTTCACTTGAGGGGCCCCCCGGGCAGTTCTTC. This translates into CASSSLEGPPGQFF.

This clonotype was detected only once. V usage is TRBV27 and J usage is TRBJ2-1, with 7 bases matching TRBD2. CDR3 length equals 13 residues. V lost 8 bases to trimming and J lost 12 bases; unmatched junction nucleotides: 13. Germline CDR1 MNHEY, CDR2 SMNVEV (reference sequence). The CDR3 DNA follows: TGTGCCAGCCGCTCGGGGGGATCCTTGGTGCAGTTCTTC. Amino acid sequence: CASRSGGSLVQFF.

The rearrangement joins TRBV6-5 to TRBJ2-5; D might be TRBD1 or TRBD2, each matching 5 bases. The CDR3 sequence is 15 residues long. V was shortened by 5 bases and J by 6 bases, with 19 bases between the two germline ends. Germline values: CDR1 MNHEY, CDR2 SVGAGI. Written as DNA, the CDR3 is TGTGCCAGCAGTCAATGGGACGCGCCAACGAAGACCCAGTACTTC. It codes for CASSQWDAPTKTQYF.

This rearrangement joins TRBV7-3 to TRBJ1-2, with 9 bases lining up with TRBD1. This CDR3 is built from 15 residues. J lost 4 bases, V lost 0 bases, and 3 bases had no gene match. Germline values: CDR1 SGHTA, CDR2 FQGTGA. The CDR3 spells CASSLTRDRAYGYTF. The CDR3 nucleotides are TGTGCCAGCAGCTTAACGCGGGACAGGGCCTATGGCTACACCTTC.